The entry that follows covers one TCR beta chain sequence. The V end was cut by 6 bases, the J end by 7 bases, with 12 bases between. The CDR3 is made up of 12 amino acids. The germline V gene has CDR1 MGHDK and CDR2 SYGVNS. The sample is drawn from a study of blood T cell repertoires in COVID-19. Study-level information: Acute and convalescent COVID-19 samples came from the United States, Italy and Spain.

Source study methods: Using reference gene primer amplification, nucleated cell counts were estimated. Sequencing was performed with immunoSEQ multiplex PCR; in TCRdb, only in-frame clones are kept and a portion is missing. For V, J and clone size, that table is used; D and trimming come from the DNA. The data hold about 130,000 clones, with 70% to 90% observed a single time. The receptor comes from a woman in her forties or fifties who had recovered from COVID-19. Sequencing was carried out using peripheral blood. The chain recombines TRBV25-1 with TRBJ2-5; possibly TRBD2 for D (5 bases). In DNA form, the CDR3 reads TGTGCCAGCAGAGGCACGGCGGGGACCCAGTACTTC. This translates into CASRGTAGTQYF.